The 10 T cell receptor beta chains below were found in one sample sequenced in a study of technical replicates of blood from a handful of donors. Profiling relied on immunoSEQ multiplex PCR, and the TCRdb table lists in-frame clones only, not all of them. The sample records 85,000 to 100,000 clones, approximately 93% being singletons. The sequencing sample was made of T cells isolated from PBMCs. These receptors originate from a human donor in good health.

The chain links TRBV29-1 to TRBJ2-1; TRBD2 might be the D (6 bases). CDR1 is SQVTM and CDR2 is ANQGSEA in the germline V gene. Trimming left V 4 bases short and J 9 bases short, with 13 bases between. This CDR3 has 12 amino acids. The CDR3 region has the DNA TGCAGCGTTGGCCCAGGTAGCGGTGAGCAGTTCTTC. As protein: CSVGPGSGEQFF.

This clone was observed once. J is TRBJ2-1 and V is TRBV10-2; tentative D call: TRBD1 (5 bases). CDR1 and CDR2 (germline): WSHSY, SAAADI. Trimming stripped 4 bases from V and 10 bases from J, with 17 bases between. There are 14 residues in the CDR3. The CDR3 DNA is TGCGCCAGCAGTGTTGGGGCCAGCCCAGCGGAGCAGTTCTTC. This codes for CASSVGASPAEQFF.

The chain combines TRBV5-1 with TRBJ2-5, with 9 bases fitting TRBD1. Per germline, CDR1 SGHRS and CDR2 YFSETQ. V lost 6 bases and J lost 3; bases outside the gene matches: 6. The length of the CDR3 is 14 residues. The CDR3, as DNA: TGCGCCAGCACGATAGGGACAGGGAAAGAGACCCAGTACTTC. This sequence encodes CASTIGTGKETQYF.

The chain has TRBV5-1 and TRBJ2-3, with 7 bases that match TRBD2. Germline values: CDR1 SGHRS, CDR2 YFSETQ. The CDR3 is made up of 15 amino acids. V gave up 1 base and J gave up 5 bases; unmatched junction bases: 7. Here the CDR3 reads CASSLTRGGLDTQYF. The CDR3 nucleotides are TGCGCCAGCAGCTTGACTCGCGGGGGTTTAGATACGCAGTATTTT.

V is TRBV7-9 and J is TRBJ2-7; a possible D gene is TRBD2 (6 bases). CDR1 is SEHNR, CDR2 FQNEAQ, per germline (reference sequence). The CDR3 covers 16 residues. The V gene lost 5 bases and the J gene lost 0 bases, with 17 bases spanning the gap. For the CDR3, the DNA is TGTGCCAGCAGCCCTACCGGAGGGGTCAACTCCTACGAGCAGTACTTC. It specifies CASSPTGGVNSYEQYF. Drawing the rest from reference TRBV7-9 and TRBJ2-7, the complete variable domain is DTGVSQNPRHKITKRGQNVTFRCDPISEHNRLYWYRQTLGQGPEFLTYFQNEAQLEKSRLLSDRFSAERPKGSFSTLEIQRTEQGDSAMYLCASSPTGGVNSYEQYFGPGTRLTVT.

This rearrangement joins TRBV7-2 to TRBJ2-3, with 7 positions matching TRBD1. The V gene end was trimmed by 1 base and the J gene end by 0 bases; junction bases not matched to a gene: 13. CDR1 is SGHTA, CDR2 FQGNSA, per germline. The CDR3 is made up of 19 amino acids. CDR3 residues: CASSLGFRQGMASTDTQYF. The CDR3 DNA is TGTGCCAGCAGCTTAGGCTTTAGACAGGGAATGGCTAGCACAGATACGCAGTATTTT.

The gene calls are TRBV28 and TRBJ2-3; TRBD2 might be the D (6 bases). Between the trimmed V and J ends, which lost 7 bases and 0 bases, there was a span of 14 bases. This CDR3 comprises 15 residues. CDR1 MDHEN and CDR2 SYDVKM come from the germline V gene. CDR3 DNA sequence: TGTGCCAGCACCTCTACGGGAGTGAGCACAGATACGCAGTATTTT. It specifies CASTSTGVSTDTQYF.

The rearrangement joins TRBV28 to TRBJ1-1, with D possibly matching TRBD1 (5 bases). CDR1 and CDR2 from the germline V gene are MDHEN and SYDVKM. The ends were cut back, 6 bases at V and 8 bases at J, with 10 bases in the middle. The CDR3 consists of 11 residues. CDR3 DNA sequence: TGTGCCAGCAGCCCCGGACAAGAAGCTTTCTTT. Its translation is CASSPGQEAFF.

The chain joins TRBV9 to TRBJ2-5; 10 bases agree with TRBD2. Germline V lookup: CDR1 SGDLS, CDR2 YYNGEE. Trimming removed 3 bases from V and 10 bases from J; junction bases left unmatched: 6. This CDR3 comprises 13 residues. The CDR3 DNA is TGTGCCAGCAGCGCCACACTAGCGGGGATCCAGTACTTC. Its translation: CASSATLAGIQYF.

The chain joins TRBV6-5 to TRBJ2-5, with TRBD1 identical over 10 bases. The germline V gene encodes CDR1 MNHEY and CDR2 SVGAGI. V lost 6 bases, J lost 5 bases, and 6 bases stayed unmatched. The CDR3 loop spans 14 amino acids. The CDR3 sequence is CASSRQGAVETQYF. CDR3 nucleotide sequence: TGTGCCAGCAGCCGACAGGGGGCAGTTGAGACCCAGTACTTC.